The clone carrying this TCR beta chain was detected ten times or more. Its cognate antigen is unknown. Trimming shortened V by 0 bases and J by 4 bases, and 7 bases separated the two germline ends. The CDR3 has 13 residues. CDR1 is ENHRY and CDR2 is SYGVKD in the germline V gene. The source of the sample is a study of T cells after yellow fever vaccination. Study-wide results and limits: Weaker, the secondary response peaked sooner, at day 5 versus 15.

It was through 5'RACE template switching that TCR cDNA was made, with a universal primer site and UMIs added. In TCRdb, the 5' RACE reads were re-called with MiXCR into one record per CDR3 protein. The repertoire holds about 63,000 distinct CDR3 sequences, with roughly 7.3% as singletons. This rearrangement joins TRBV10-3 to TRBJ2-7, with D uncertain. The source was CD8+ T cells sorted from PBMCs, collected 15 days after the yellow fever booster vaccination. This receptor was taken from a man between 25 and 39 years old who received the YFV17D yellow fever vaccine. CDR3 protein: CAISESGAYEQYF. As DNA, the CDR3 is TGTGCCATCAGTGAGTCTGGAGCGTACGAGCAGTACTTC.